This paragraph reports one TCR beta chain. No antigen is known for it. The sample belongs to a study of cytomegalovirus exposure and HLA in healthy donors. Study results and caveats: Differences between HLA loci emerged in a later analysis of TCR association rates, with DRB1 most and HLA-C fewest.

The length of the CDR3 is 18 residues. Trimming removed 0 bases from V and 0 bases from J; junction bases left unmatched: 11. Germline lookup yields CDR1 LNHNV and CDR2 YYDKDF (reference sequence). Both 60 Vbeta primers and 13 Jbeta primers went into the PCR. Profiling relied on immunoSEQ multiplex PCR, and the TCRdb table lists in-frame clones only, not all of them. The table shows roughly 70,000 clones, with 74% occurring only once. Healthy bone marrow donors formed the donor group. While unrecorded immune exposures were likely, the donors were nominally healthy when sampled. Specimen: PBMCs. The source is a human donor in good health. The chain couples TRBV15 to TRBJ2-7; 7 bases agree with TRBD1. The CDR3: CATSRDHVTGAFSYEQYF. CDR3 bases: TGTGCCACCAGCAGAGACCACGTCACAGGGGCCTTCTCCTACGAGCAGTACTTC.